This T cell receptor (beta chain) was profiled in a study of tissue T cells after allogeneic stem cell transplantation. Study results and limitations: In patients and mice, blood and spleen missed much of tissue repertoire.

Details on this clone: Its antigen is still unknown.

The CDR3 loop spans 16 amino acids. Per the germline V gene, CDR1 is MGHRA and CDR2 is YSYEKL. Trimming removed 0 bases at V and 4 bases at J, with 13 bases between. Here immunoSEQ multiplex PCR was the method, and the copy in TCRdb shows in-frame clones only, minus some. The profile shows 25,000 to 30,000 clones, roughly nine tenths of them singletons. The sequence derives from a male donor aged 60 or older who later had graft-versus-host disease after an allogeneic stem cell transplant. This material consisted of blood, taken before transplantation. This rearrangement joins TRBV4-1 to TRBJ2-1, with D hard to call. The CDR3 sequence: CASSQEGTYSYNEQFF. DNA of the CDR3: TGCGCCAGCAGCCAAGAAGGCACTTACAGTTACAATGAGCAGTTCTTC.